This T cell receptor beta chain was identified during a study of T cell repertoires in cytomegalovirus infection. Study as a whole: CMV epitopes in the study were HLA-C-restricted (recently identified) and HLA-B-restricted (well studied). Overall study findings and caveats: Dominating the ex vivo response were HLA-C-restricted CMV-specific TCR beta clonotypes.

V dropped 3 bases and J dropped 10 bases, with 16 bases sitting between them. Germline CDR1 DFQATT, CDR2 SNEGSKA (reference sequence). CDR3 length: 14 residues. This clonotype was seen more than once but under ten times. Its matching antigen is unknown. TCRdb recomputed calls from the reads with MiXCR, one row per CDR3 protein. The table includes about 130,000 distinct CDR3 sequences, more than 25% detected once. The starting material was CD8+ T cells from cultured PBMCs, obtained from culture after CMV antigen stimulation. This clonotype was obtained from a human donor in good health (CMV status not recorded). Some clones in this sample may be carry-over from other donors' samples. The chain uses TRBV20-1 and TRBJ1-6, with D tentatively TRBD1 (5 bases). This CDR3 reads CSASKVERGSPLHF. CDR3 nucleotides: TGCAGTGCTAGTAAGGTCGAAAGGGGCTCACCCCTCCACTTT.